This T cell receptor beta chain was captured by sequencing in a study of blood T cell repertoires in COVID-19. V lost 0 bases to trimming and J lost 8 bases; unmatched junction nucleotides: 8. From germline, CDR1 is SGHRS and CDR2 YFSETQ. The CDR3 runs 15 residues. The protocol was immunoSEQ multiplex PCR, while the TCRdb copy is restricted to in-frame clones and leaves out a portion. This repertoire shows about 170,000 clones, around 85% found once; its top ten account for approximately 3%. The chain combines TRBV5-1 with TRBJ1-2; 9 nucleotides line up with TRBD1. This clonotype was sampled from a human donor with acute or convalescent COVID-19. The donor label of this sample is uncertain. The sample taken for sequencing was peripheral blood. CDR3 residues: CASSLDGGQGGGYTF. CDR3 DNA: TGCGCCAGCAGCTTGGATGGGGGACAGGGTGGCGGCTACACCTTC.